Below are 18 T cell receptor beta chains sequenced from a single sample in a study of T cells in narcolepsy. The data were produced by immunoSEQ multiplex PCR, yet TCRdb's version contains in-frame clones alone and is incomplete. This sample has around 30,000 clones, with roughly four fifths found just once. Sequencing was performed on memory (CD45RA-) CD4+ T cells from blood. These receptors came from a human donor in good health.

The chain recombines TRBV15 with TRBJ2-3; 8 bases fit TRBD2. The CDR3 spans 15 residues. Germline V gives CDR1 LNHNV, CDR2 YYDKDF (reference sequence). The ends lost 5 bases at V and 1 base at J; junction bases unmatched: 5. CDR3 sequence reads: CATSEGLGGTDTQYF. The DNA for the CDR3 is TGTGCCACCAGCGAGGGACTAGGGGGCACAGATACGCAGTATTTT.

This clone showed up just once. The chain joins TRBV6-1 to TRBJ2-7, with D hard to call. The V end was cut by 8 bases, the J end by 3 bases, with 8 bases between. The CDR3 runs to 11 residues. Germline V CDR1 and CDR2: MNHNS, SASEGT. The CDR3, as DNA: TGTGCCAGCCGAGAGAACTACGAGCAGTACTTC. It translates to CASRENYEQYF.

The chain links TRBV5-4 to TRBJ1-1, with TRBD1 identical over 9 bases. The CDR3 has 14 amino acids. V shed 6 bases, J shed 7 bases, and the junction held 10 bases outside the gene matches. The germline gives CDR1 SGHNT, CDR2 YYREEE (reference sequence). For the CDR3, the DNA is TGTGCCAGCATGGACAGGGGCTGGCTTAGTGAAGCTTTCTTT. This sequence encodes CASMDRGWLSEAFF.

This rearrangement joins TRBV9 to TRBJ1-4, with 9 nucleotides matching TRBD1. The CDR3 runs 16 residues. Losses at the gene ends were 3 bases for V and 5 bases for J; bases not matched to a gene: 8. Per the germline V gene, CDR1 is SGDLS and CDR2 is YYNGEE. The CDR3 here is CASSATGGGRNEKLFF. As DNA, the CDR3 is TGTGCCAGCAGCGCGACAGGGGGTGGAAGAAATGAAAAACTGTTTTTT.

The chain couples TRBV19 to TRBJ1-5, with a weak D call TRBD1 (6 bases). Deletions cut 3 bases from V and 5 bases from J, with 20 bases between. This CDR3 is built from 17 residues. Germline V gene lookup returns CDR1 LNHDA and CDR2 SQIVND (reference sequence). In DNA form, the CDR3 reads TGTGCCAGTAGTATGCTTTCCCCCTGGGACAACGATCAGCCCCAGCATTTT. It is translated as CASSMLSPWDNDQPQHF.

This chain joins TRBV6-5 and TRBJ1-6, with no clear D. The CDR3 spans 16 residues. Deletions cut 2 bases from V and 5 bases from J, with 13 bases between. The V gene's germline CDR1 is MNHEY and CDR2 SVGAGI. This chain's CDR3 is CASSYVGPKNNSPLHF. The CDR3, as DNA: TGTGCCAGCAGTTACGTAGGCCCCAAGAATAATTCACCCCTCCACTTT.

This clone was seen only once. This chain uses TRBV18 with TRBJ2-3, with 7 bases lining up with TRBD1. CDR1 is KGHSH, CDR2 LQKENI, per germline. This CDR3 is 14 amino acids long. The trim removed 5 bases at V and 6 bases at J, leaving 8 bases unmatched. The CDR3 coding sequence is TGTGCCAGCTCAGTGAAACAGGGGTGGGATACGCAGTATTTT. Translated, it gives CASSVKQGWDTQYF.

CDR3 coding DNA: TGCAGCGTTTCCCCGGGACAGGGGCCCCAGAACACTGAAGCTTTCTTT. Amino acids: CSVSPGQGPQNTEAFF. This sequence joins TRBV29-1 and TRBJ1-1; 10 nucleotides line up with TRBD1. V trimming: 5 bases; J trimming: 1 base; junction bases outside the gene matches: 10. CDR3 length: 16 residues. Germline V CDR1 and CDR2: SQVTM, ANQGSEA.

The chain is built from TRBV6-6 and TRBJ2-7; 11 bases align to TRBD2. CDR1 and CDR2 from the germline V gene are MNHNY and SVGAGI (reference sequence). The CDR3 sequence is 15 residues long. J was trimmed by 3 bases and V by 4 bases; bases with no gene match: 5. CDR3 bases: TGTGCCAGCAGTTCGACCGGGACTAGCGGCTACGAGCAGTACTTC. Translated, it gives CASSSTGTSGYEQYF.

Sample share makes this clone medium-sized (0.01 to 0.1%). The V gene is TRBV5-1, the J gene TRBJ2-1, with 10 bases lining up with TRBD2. The germline V gene has CDR1 SGHRS and CDR2 YFSETQ. J gave up 9 bases and V 4 bases, and 25 bases lay outside the gene matches. The CDR3 length is 20 residues. CDR3 nucleotides: TGCGCCAGCAGCGGCTCGCCAATAAGCGGGGGGGCCGGTTTAGTTGGTGAGCAGTTCTTC. Translating it yields CASSGSPISGGAGLVGEQFF.

The chain recombines TRBV27 with TRBJ1-1; D is ambiguous. This CDR3 region has 14 residues. V was pared by 5 bases and J by 0 bases, with 10 bases between. Germline-derived CDR1 and CDR2 are MNHEY and SMNVEV (reference sequence). The CDR3, as DNA: TGTGCCAGCAGTAACCTAGGGATGAACACTGAAGCTTTCTTT. Translated, it gives CASSNLGMNTEAFF.

This clone was counted between two and nine times. The rearrangement joins TRBV29-1 to TRBJ2-5, with 9 bases identical to TRBD1. V lost 4 bases to trimming and J lost 11 bases; unmatched junction nucleotides: 8. The CDR3 runs to 12 residues. Per the germline V gene, CDR1 is SQVTM and CDR2 is ANQGSEA. The CDR3 loop reads CSVGQGVDEQYF. CDR3 nucleotide sequence: TGCAGCGTTGGACAGGGGGTTGATGAGCAGTACTTC.

This clone turned up a few times. V and J are TRBV7-9 and TRBJ1-3; no reliable D call. Trimming removed 2 bases at V and 0 bases at J, with 8 bases between. This CDR3 region has 15 residues. Germline-derived CDR1 and CDR2 are SEHNR and FQNEAQ (reference sequence). The CDR3 region is CASSLLRISGNTIYF. The CDR3 bases are TGTGCCAGCAGCTTATTACGGATCTCTGGAAACACCATATATTTT.

Only one count was recorded for this clone. A junction end diverges from the germline sequence, so it may reflect a read error. The chain uses TRBV18 and TRBJ1-1; TRBD1 matches at 12 bases. The CDR3 has 17 amino acids. Looked up from germline, CDR1 is KGHSH and CDR2 is LQKENI. CDR3 sequence reads: CASSPQGTGGRNTEAFF. In nucleotides, the CDR3 is TGTGCCAGCTCGCCACAAGGGACAGGGGGCCGGAACACTGAAGCTTTCTTT. The full variable domain, completed using reference TRBV18 and TRBJ1-1, is NAGVMQNPRHLVRRRGQEARLRCSPMKGHSHVYWYRQLPEEGLKFMVYLQKENIIDESGMPKERFSAEFPKEGPSILRIQQVVRGDSAAYFCASSPQGTGGRNTEAFFGQGTRLTVV.

This clone appeared once. The chain couples TRBV6-1 to TRBJ2-1; no clear D gene. V was clipped by 3 bases and J by 0 bases, with 6 bases between them. CDR1 and CDR2 from the germline V gene are MNHNS and SASEGT. There are 14 residues in the CDR3. Written as DNA, the CDR3 is TGTGCCAGCAGTGAGGGTAGCTCCTACAATGAGCAGTTCTTC. It codes for CASSEGSSYNEQFF.

This rearrangement joins TRBV30 to TRBJ1-2; D might be TRBD1 (5 bases). V was shortened by 4 bases and J by 4 bases, with 10 bases between the two germline ends. The CDR3 spans 12 residues. In germline, CDR1 is GTSNPN, CDR2 SVGIG (reference sequence). CDR3 nucleotide sequence: TGTGCCTGGAATCAGGGCGGCTATGGCTACACCTTC. Its protein product is CAWNQGGYGYTF.

The V gene is TRBV19, the J gene TRBJ1-1; 9 bases fit TRBD1. There are 14 residues in the CDR3. Trimming removed 6 bases from V and 2 bases from J; junction bases left unmatched: 4. Germline values: CDR1 LNHDA, CDR2 SQIVND (reference sequence). In DNA form, the CDR3 reads TGTGCCAGTAGGAGGACAGGGGTAAACACTGAAGCTTTCTTT. Residues: CASRRTGVNTEAFF.

V and J are TRBV6-1 and TRBJ1-2, with 7 bases identical to TRBD1. The CDR3 contains 14 residues. Germline V gives CDR1 MNHNS, CDR2 SASEGT. Trimming removed 4 bases from V and 3 bases from J; junction bases left unmatched: 5. CDR3 bases: TGTGCCAGCAGTGCCCTACAGGGGTACTATGGCTACACCTTC. This sequence encodes CASSALQGYYGYTF.